One sample yielded the 2 T cell receptor beta chains listed below, sequenced in a study of cytomegalovirus exposure and HLA in healthy donors (dated by TCRdb to about 2017). The library was prepared using the immunoSEQ multiplex PCR assay. For the multiplex PCR, a mixture combining 60 forward primers for TCR Vbeta segments and 13 reverse primers for TCR Jbeta segments was used. TCRdb retrieved this table from immuneACCESS and kept in-frame rearrangements only. Not all clones are present; in checked studies, unresolved V genes account for under half, and no reason is known for the remainder. In this sample the table shows some 150,000 clones, around 69% of which occur a single time. The ten largest clones take up over 1.3% of the sample. The sequenced material came from PBMCs. The receptors come from a man aged 60 to 69 in good health and CMV-seronegative.

This rearrangement joins TRBV5-1 to TRBJ2-4, with D tentatively TRBD2 (5 bases). Germline CDR1 reads SGHRS; CDR2 reads YFSETQ. The CDR3 has 17 residues. V gave up 4 bases and J gave up 1 base, with 18 bases separating them. The CDR3 region has the DNA TGCGCCAGCAGCCCTGGACTGCCTTCGGTGGCCAAAAACATTCAGTACTTC. It translates to CASSPGLPSVAKNIQYF. Supplemented by reference TRBV5-1 and TRBJ2-4, the full variable domain reads KAGVTQTPRYLIKTRGQQVTLSCSPISGHRSVSWYQQTPGQGLQFLFEYFSETQRNKGNFPGRFSGRQFSNSRSEMNVSTLELGDSALYLCASSPGLPSVAKNIQYFGAGTRLSVL.

The chain couples TRBV19 to TRBJ2-3; TRBD2 agrees at 7 bases. The length of the CDR3 is 14 residues. The germline V gene has CDR1 LNHDA and CDR2 SQIVND (reference sequence). V lost 6 bases, J lost 4 bases, and 7 bases stayed unmatched. The CDR3 is CASRDSLASDTQYF. DNA of the CDR3: TGTGCCAGTAGGGATTCACTAGCGTCAGATACGCAGTATTTT.